Below, one T cell receptor (beta chain) is given with its context. The germline V gene encodes CDR1 ENHRY and CDR2 SYGVKD. This CDR3 is 15 amino acids long. The V end lost 10 bases, the J end lost 5 bases, and 23 bases lay between the germline ends. The data stem from a study of blood T cell repertoires in COVID-19. On the study more broadly: Sites across the United States, Italy and Spain contributed samples from acute and convalescent COVID-19. The analysed material was cDNA or gDNA that came from T cells, B-cell-depleted T cells, or PBMCs.

Produced via immunoSEQ multiplex PCR; TCRdb's table is partial and in-frame only. This table has some 150,000 clones, 80% to 90% appearing once. The rearrangement uses TRBV10-3 and TRBJ1-1; possible D gene TRBD1, 6 bases. This receptor was obtained from a man aged 50-60 years with active COVID-19. The sample was peripheral blood. The CDR3 DNA reads TGTGCCACCTCAGCGGGGAAGGGGGGCTCGACTGAAGCTTTCTTT. Residues: CATSAGKGGSTEAFF.